Listed below are T cell receptor beta chains from one sample, sequenced in a study of T cell clonotyping in hematopoietic cell transplantation. Produced via immunoSEQ multiplex PCR; TCRdb's table is partial and in-frame only. The repertoire holds 75,000 to 95,000 clones, 90% to 97% seen once, with around 1.7% in the top ten. The sequencing here drew on peripheral blood mononuclear cells, taken before stem cell transplant. These receptors all come from a woman between 45 and 65 years old with acute myeloid leukemia. Some clones in this sample may be carry-over from other donors' samples. The CDR3 runs from the conserved cysteine through the conserved F or W. D genes are given only for firm matches. Expanded clones get a size class; other rows say once, few or many, or leave the size out.

len,d_gene,j_gene,abundance,v_gene,CDR3nt,CDR3aa
16,TRBD2,TRBJ2-3,-,TRBV7-2,TGTGCCAGCAGCCCGGCGAGCGGGGGGGGGTCAGATACGCAGTATTTT,CASSPASGGGSDTQYF
19,TRBD2,TRBJ2-3,-,TRBV5-8,TGTGCCAGCAGCGAGGGACTAGCTGGGGGGTTCGGGAAGGCAGATACGCAGTATTTT,CASSEGLAGGFGKADTQYF
14,TRBD2,TRBJ2-7,-,TRBV6-5,TGTGCCAGCAAGCCGGGACTAGTTTCCTACGAGCAGTACTTC,CASKPGLVSYEQYF
15,TRBD1,TRBJ2-2,-,TRBV5-4,TGTGCCAGCAGCACAAGGGACAGGAACACCGGGGAGCTGTTTTTT,CASSTRDRNTGELFF
19,TRBD2,TRBJ2-1,-,TRBV30,TGTGCCTGGTTCACGGGACTAGCGGGAGGGCCTGGGTCCTACAATGAGCAGTTCTTC,CAWFTGLAGGPGSYNEQFF
14,TRBD1,TRBJ1-2,-,TRBV6-5,TGTGCCAGCAGTCGCCGGGACAGGATCTATGGCTACACCTTC,CASSRRDRIYGYTF
13,-,TRBJ2-7,-,TRBV2,TGTGCCAGCAGGCGACGCGAATCCTACGAGCAGTACTTC,CASRRRESYEQYF
15,-,TRBJ1-4,-,TRBV19,TGTGCCAGTAGAGCAGGGCGGCAGTTTGGAGAAAAACTGTTTTTT,CASRAGRQFGEKLFF
15,TRBD1,TRBJ1-1,-,TRBV5-1,TGCGCCAGCAGCCCTGGGACAGGGGTTTCCCCTGAAGCTTTCTTT,CASSPGTGVSPEAFF
15,TRBD1,TRBJ1-5,-,TRBV2,TGTGCCAGCAGAGAAGACAGGGTGAGCAATCAGCCCCAGCATTTT,CASREDRVSNQPQHF
13,-,TRBJ1-2,-,TRBV30,TGTGCCTGGAGGGGGGGGGAATACTATGGCTACACCTTC,CAWRGGEYYGYTF
15,-,TRBJ2-3,once,TRBV5-1,TGCGCCAGCAGCTCCGAAGGACGGGGCTCAGATACGCAGTATTTT,CASSSEGRGSDTQYF
14,TRBD1,TRBJ2-7,-,TRBV2,TGTGCCAGCAGGGACAGTCAGGGGGCTTACGAGCAGTACTTC,CASRDSQGAYEQYF
15,-,TRBJ1-5,once,TRBV6-5,TGTGCCAGCAGTTACGGGAGGGGCCGCAATCAGCCCCAGCATTTT,CASSYGRGRNQPQHF
14,-,TRBJ2-5,-,TRBV7-8,TGTGCCAGCAGTCTCCGGGGTAGACAAGAGACCCAGTACTTC,CASSLRGRQETQYF
13,-,TRBJ1-2,few,TRBV4-1,TGCGCCAGCAGCCAAGATAGATGGGATGGCTACACCTTC,CASSQDRWDGYTF
13,-,TRBJ1-5,-,TRBV27,TGTGCCAGCCGACGGAATAGCAATCAGCCCCAGCATTTT,CASRRNSNQPQHF
15,-,TRBJ1-1,-,TRBV11-3,TGTGCCAGCAGCTCCCACACGACAGGGAACACTGAAGCTTTCTTT,CASSSHTTGNTEAFF
14,-,TRBJ2-3,once,TRBV30,TGTGCCTGGAGTGTGGCTAGCGCCACAGATACGCAGTATTTT,CAWSVASATDTQYF
14,-,TRBJ1-4,-,TRBV7-9,TGTGCCAGCAGCTTAAGGGAAGGACTTGAAAAACTGTTTTTT,CASSLREGLEKLFF
12,TRBD1,TRBJ1-2,-,TRBV12-5,TGTGCTAGTGGTGGGGGGACAGGGGGCTACACCTTC,CASGGGTGGYTF
13,-,TRBJ2-2,-,TRBV28,TGTGCCAGCGGGGTAGAGGATCCCGGGGAGCTGTTTTTT,CASGVEDPGELFF
14,-,TRBJ1-1,-,TRBV7-8,TGTGCCAGCAGCTTAGCTGGAGTGAACACTGAAGCTTTCTTT,CASSLAGVNTEAFF
14,-,TRBJ2-4,once,TRBV7-2,TGTGCCAGCAGCCCACGCCCCGGGGGAAACATTCAGTACTTC,CASSPRPGGNIQYF
17,TRBD1,TRBJ1-1,-,TRBV4-2,TGTGCCAGCAGCCTCACCATCCGGACAGGACTGAACACTGAAGCTTTCTTT,CASSLTIRTGLNTEAFF
15,TRBD2,TRBJ2-5,-,TRBV9,TGTGCCAGCAGCCCGATCGGGGGGGTTAAAGAGACCCAGTACTTC,CASSPIGGVKETQYF
13,-,TRBJ1-2,once,TRBV6-1,TGTGCCAGCAGTGAAGCGGGTTTTAGTGGCTACACCTTC,CASSEAGFSGYTF
17,TRBD2,TRBJ2-3,-,TRBV5-6,TGTGCCAGCAGCTTGCCGGCTAGCGGGGGCCGCACAGATACGCAGTATTTT,CASSLPASGGRTDTQYF
16,TRBD1,TRBJ1-1,-,TRBV10-1,TGCGCCAGAAACCGGGACAGGGTTTTGTGGAACACTGAAGCTTTCTTT,CARNRDRVLWNTEAFF
15,-,TRBJ1-5,-,TRBV2,TGTGCCAGCAGTGGTTACGGGGGGCTGGGACAGCCCCAGCATTTT,CASSGYGGLGQPQHF
14,TRBD1,TRBJ1-2,-,TRBV7-9,TGTGCCAGCAGTGCGCGACAGGGGACCTATGGCTACACCTTC,CASSARQGTYGYTF
14,-,TRBJ1-1,-,TRBV7-9,TGTGCCAGCAGCTTAGCCCCAGGGGTAACTGAAGCTTTCTTT,CASSLAPGVTEAFF
16,TRBD1,TRBJ1-1,-,TRBV28,TGTGCCAGCAGTTGGGGGACAGGACTCATGAACACTGAAGCTTTCTTT,CASSWGTGLMNTEAFF
15,TRBD1,TRBJ1-5,-,TRBV2,TGTGCCAGCAGCGTACAGGGGTTAAGCAATCAGCCCCAGCATTTT,CASSVQGLSNQPQHF
13,-,TRBJ2-5,few,TRBV19,TGTGCCAGTAGGGGACGGGAAGAAGAGACCCAGTACTTC,CASRGREEETQYF
17,TRBD1,TRBJ1-5,-,TRBV6-1,TGTGCCAGCAGTGCAAGAAGGGACAGGGGGGCGAATCAGCCCCAGCATTTT,CASSARRDRGANQPQHF
15,-,TRBJ1-2,-,TRBV18,TGTGCCAGCTCACCCGGGCTCTCGGGAATCTATGGCTACACCTTC,CASSPGLSGIYGYTF
15,-,TRBJ1-6,-,TRBV7-8,TGTGCCAGCAGCCCAGCCCGAGCTGGGAATTCACCCCTCCACTTT,CASSPARAGNSPLHF
15,-,TRBJ2-7,-,TRBV28,TGTGCCAGCAGTTTATCCAGGGGATCCTCCTACGAGCAGTACTTC,CASSLSRGSSYEQYF
15,TRBD2,TRBJ2-5,once,TRBV27,TGTGCCAGCAGCCCTAGCGGGAGTAGGCGGGAGACCCAGTACTTC,CASSPSGSRRETQYF